Below, one T cell receptor (beta chain) is given with its context. Its antigen is not identified. Specified treatment: roughly 20 received Ad26.COV2.S at low or high dose, single or two shots; five or six received placebo; per-sample allocation not given. Sampling took place 63 days after the first vaccine or placebo injection. This entry is derived from a study of Ad26.COV2.S vaccination and SARS-CoV-2 variants. Study details: The Ad26.COV2.S arm of the COV1001 trial was where the donor was placed. Participants got Ad26.COV2.S intramuscularly, once or twice 56 days apart.

V lost 4 bases and J lost 5, with 14 bases in between. The CDR3 length is 14 residues. Germline V gene lookup returns CDR1 LGHDT and CDR2 YNNKEL (reference sequence). Assay: immunoSEQ multiplex PCR; the TCRdb copy retains only in-frame clones and omits some. The sample comprises about 350,000 clones, 80% to 90% of which are singletons, and 3.3% rests with the top ten. Regarding the study as a whole: A substantial breadth of spike-specific CD8+ and CD4+ T cell responses after vaccination has been reported. Vaccine recipients had higher spike-specific TCR breadth than placebo recipients.

The source of this sequence is a person between 18 and 65 years old who received the Ad26.COV2.S COVID-19 vaccine or a placebo. The chain uses TRBV3-1 (or the pseudogene TRBV3-2) and TRBJ2-5; D is unresolved. This material consisted of peripheral blood, taken in a trial of Ad26.COV2.S vaccine versus placebo. The CDR3 region is CASSLGPPRETQYF. The CDR3 DNA reads TGTGCCAGCAGCCTTGGGCCCCCCAGGGAGACCCAGTACTTC.